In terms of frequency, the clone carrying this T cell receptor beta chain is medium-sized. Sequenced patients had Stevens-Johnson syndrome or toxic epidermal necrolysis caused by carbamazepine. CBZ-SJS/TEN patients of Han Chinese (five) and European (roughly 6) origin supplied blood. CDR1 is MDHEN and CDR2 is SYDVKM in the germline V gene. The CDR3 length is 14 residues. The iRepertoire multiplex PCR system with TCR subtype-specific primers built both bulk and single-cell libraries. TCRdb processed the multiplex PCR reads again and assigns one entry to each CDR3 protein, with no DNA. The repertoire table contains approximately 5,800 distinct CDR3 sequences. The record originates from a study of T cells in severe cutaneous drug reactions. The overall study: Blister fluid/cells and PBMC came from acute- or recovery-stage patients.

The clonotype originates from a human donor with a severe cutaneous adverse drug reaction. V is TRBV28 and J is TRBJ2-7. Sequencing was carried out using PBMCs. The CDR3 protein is CASTSPQSSYEQYF.